The 29 T cell receptor beta chains below come from one sample, sequenced in a study of vaccination effects on CD4 cells after COVID-19. These receptors have no identified antigens. The data were produced by immunoSEQ multiplex PCR, yet TCRdb's version contains in-frame clones alone and is incomplete. The data contain 30,000 to 40,000 clones, more than 60% of them singletons. Expansion of antigen-specific CD4+ T cells with viral peptide pools was carried out by the ViraFEST assay before sequencing. When ten to eleven days of culture had elapsed, CD4+ T cells were isolated. Prior SARS-CoV-2 infection was absent in the vaccine recipients, as shown by negative nucleocapsid antibodies. This material consisted of CD4+ T cells from PBMCs cultured with SARS-CoV-2 spike peptides, taken before COVID-19 vaccination. The receptors derive from a human donor who received a COVID-19 vaccine.

The chain uses TRBV28 and TRBJ2-1; the match to TRBD2 covers 8 bases. V dropped 8 bases and J dropped 7; count of bases not matched to a gene: 7. CDR1 and CDR2 from the germline V gene are MDHEN and SYDVKM. The CDR3 loop spans 13 amino acids. For the CDR3, the DNA is TGTGCCAGCTGCCGGGGGGGAGCGAATGAGCAGTTCTTC. Translation gives CASCRGGANEQFF.

This chain connects TRBV28 to TRBJ1-1; D perhaps matches TRBD1 (6 bases). CDR3 length equals 13 residues. The ends were cut back, 6 bases at V and 10 bases at J, with 18 bases in the middle. Germline V gives CDR1 MDHEN, CDR2 SYDVKM. CDR3 residues: CASSHPGAKGAFF. CDR3 in DNA: TGTGCCAGCAGCCATCCGGGGGCTAAGGGAGCTTTCTTT.

The V call is TRBV19, the J call TRBJ2-7; 7 bases align to TRBD2. The V segment lost 6 bases and the J segment 9 bases; nucleotides outside the gene matches: 8. The CDR3 contains 12 residues. CDR1 LNHDA and CDR2 SQIVND come from the germline V gene (reference sequence). CDR3 residues: CASSVDGGVQYF. As DNA, the CDR3 is TGTGCCAGTAGCGTTGATGGGGGGGTGCAGTACTTC.

The genes are TRBV5-1 and TRBJ2-1; a weak D match, TRBD1 (5 bases). Germline V gives CDR1 SGHRS, CDR2 YFSETQ. The CDR3 runs 15 residues. V lost 4 bases, J lost 0 bases, and 11 bases lay in between. Here the CDR3 reads CASSLGAPSYNEQFF. The CDR3, as DNA: TGCGCCAGCAGCCTAGGGGCTCCCTCCTACAATGAGCAGTTCTTC.

V is TRBV6-5 and J is TRBJ1-1; D uncertain. Between the trimmed V and J ends, which lost 6 bases and 1 base, there was a span of 9 bases. The germline V gene encodes CDR1 MNHEY and CDR2 SVGAGI. The CDR3 loop spans 13 amino acids. DNA of the CDR3: TGTGCCAGCAGCGTACCTGGGAACACTGAAGCTTTCTTT. Its protein product is CASSVPGNTEAFF.

The V call is TRBV24-1, the J call TRBJ1-2; 7 bases fit TRBD1. V lost 2 bases, J lost 2 bases, and 13 bases stayed unmatched. The CDR3 contains 18 residues. Germline assignment: CDR1 KGHDR and CDR2 SFDVKD. The CDR3 bases are TGTGCCACCAGTGATTCCCGCCAGGGGGGAGCATTAAACTATGGCTACACCTTC. Its protein product is CATSDSRQGGALNYGYTF.

This clone was counted ten times or more. The chain employs TRBV3-1 (or the pseudogene TRBV3-2) and TRBJ1-1; 7 bases are a match to TRBD1. The CDR3 covers 14 residues. CDR1 and CDR2 (germline): LGHDT, YNNKEL (reference sequence). Unmatched junction bases numbered 2, after V lost 3 bases and J lost 1 base. This CDR3 is CASSHGQANTEAFF. CDR3 nucleotide sequence: TGTGCCAGCAGCCACGGACAGGCGAACACTGAAGCTTTCTTT.

V usage is TRBV5-6 and J usage is TRBJ2-1; 12 bases line up with TRBD2. The germline V gene encodes CDR1 SGHDT and CDR2 YYEEEE. Trimming removed 0 bases from V and 9 bases from J; junction bases left unmatched: 1. CDR3 size: 14 residues. CDR3 coding DNA: TGTGCCAGCAGCTTGGGACTAGCGGGAGTTGAGCAGTTCTTC. Translated: CASSLGLAGVEQFF.

The chain recombines TRBV11-2 with TRBJ2-3; D is possibly TRBD1 (5 bases). V was cut by 3 bases and J by 6 bases, with 13 bases left in between. The CDR3 sequence is 14 residues long. The germline CDR1 and CDR2 sequences are SGHAT and FQNNGV. The CDR3, as DNA: TGTGCCAGCAGCTTGCGACAGTATTCCGATACGCAGTATTTT. It translates to CASSLRQYSDTQYF.

The chain has TRBV27 and TRBJ2-5, with D uncertain. This CDR3 spans 14 amino acids. Trimming stripped 6 bases from V and 1 base from J, with 12 bases between. Germline-derived CDR1 and CDR2 are MNHEY and SMNVEV (reference sequence). In DNA form, the CDR3 reads TGTGCCAGCAGCCCTTTTCAATTCCAAGAGACCCAGTACTTC. Residues: CASSPFQFQETQYF.

V is TRBV7-3 and J is TRBJ2-2; no clear D gene. In germline, CDR1 is SGHTA, CDR2 FQGTGA. V was trimmed by 5 bases and J by 6 bases, leaving 13 bases between them. The CDR3 totals 14 residues. This CDR3 is CASSPLLYAGELFF. The CDR3 region has the DNA TGTGCCAGCAGCCCCCTCTTGTACGCCGGGGAGCTGTTTTTT.

This clone turned up a few times. The V and J genes are TRBV9 and TRBJ2-7; 9 bases agree with TRBD1. The CDR3 extends over 14 amino acids. Trimming took 3 bases from V and 4 from J; bases not matched to a gene: 5. Germline-derived CDR1 and CDR2 are SGDLS and YYNGEE. CDR3 in DNA: TGTGCCAGCAGCGCCCGGACAGGGGTGTACGAGCAGTACTTC. It is translated as CASSARTGVYEQYF. Combining the CDR3 with reference TRBV9 and TRBJ2-7 gives the whole variable domain DSGVTQTPKHLITATGQRVTLRCSPRSGDLSVYWYQQSLDQGLQFLIQYYNGEERAKGNILERFSAQQFPDLHSELNLSSLELGDSALYFCASSARTGVYEQYFGPGTRLTVT.

CDR3 DNA sequence: TGTGCCAGCAGTGAGGGGGGGCTCCAGCCCCAGCATTTT. Its translation is CASSEGGLQPQHF. The chain combines TRBV2 with TRBJ1-5; D is perhaps TRBD1 (6 bases). The CDR3 totals 13 residues. V lost 3 bases to trimming and J lost 7 bases, with 10 bases between them. Germline CDR1 SNHLY, CDR2 FYNNEI.

The chain carries TRBV7-2 and TRBJ2-3; D not certain. The germline V and J ends were trimmed by 3 bases and 1 base, with 8 bases remaining between them. This CDR3 is built from 14 residues. Germline V gene lookup returns CDR1 SGHTA and CDR2 FQGNSA. As DNA, the CDR3 is TGTGCCAGCAGCTTCTCCCCTGGCACAGATACGCAGTATTTT. This encodes CASSFSPGTDTQYF.

This clone has just a few counts. This chain uses TRBV15 with TRBJ2-7; 9 bases fit TRBD1. Germline loops: CDR1 LNHNV, CDR2 YYDKDF (reference sequence). The J segment lost 3 bases and the V segment lost 4 bases, leaving 4 bases of the junction unmatched. This CDR3 region has 14 residues. CDR3 region: CATSTDRGFYEQYF. Written as DNA, the CDR3 is TGTGCCACCAGCACGGACAGGGGATTCTACGAGCAGTACTTC.

The chain is built from TRBV25-1 and TRBJ2-5; the match to TRBD1 covers 9 bases. The V gene end was trimmed by 6 bases and the J gene end by 1 base; junction bases not matched to a gene: 9. The CDR3 is made up of 16 amino acids. Germline-derived CDR1 and CDR2 are MGHDK and SYGVNS. The CDR3 loop reads CASSGPGTGSQETQYF. The CDR3 DNA follows: TGTGCCAGCAGCGGACCTGGGACAGGGTCCCAAGAGACCCAGTACTTC.

V is TRBV28 and J is TRBJ2-1, with 12 nucleotides matching TRBD2. The CDR3 covers 14 residues. Per germline, CDR1 MDHEN and CDR2 SYDVKM. CDR3 DNA sequence: TGTGCGGGGACTAGCGGGTCAAAATACAATGAGCAGTTCTTC. Translating gives CAGTSGSKYNEQFF.

This clone was counted once. The chain is built from TRBV5-1 and TRBJ2-3; D is unresolved. Trimming removed 9 bases at V and 2 bases at J, with 16 bases between. From germline, CDR1 is SGHRS and CDR2 YFSETQ. The CDR3 covers 14 residues. CDR3 coding DNA: TGCGCCACCACCATAGCTGAGAACACAGATACGCAGTATTTT. Amino acids: CATTIAENTDTQYF.

V usage is TRBV5-1 and J usage is TRBJ2-7; 8 positions match TRBD1. Trimming removed 2 bases from V and 7 bases from J; junction bases left unmatched: 2. CDR1 is SGHRS, CDR2 YFSETQ, per germline. This CDR3 comprises 12 residues. CDR3 protein: CASSLTGGEQYF. The DNA for the CDR3 is TGCGCCAGCAGCTTAACAGGGGGTGAGCAGTACTTC.

The rearrangement uses TRBV12-3 or TRBV12-4 and TRBJ1-2; D call uncertain. The CDR3 length is 12 residues. V lost 7 bases and J 6 bases, leaving 12 bases between the germline ends. The CDR3 bases are TGTGCCAGCACCCTACCGCCTCATGGCTACACCTTC. This sequence encodes CASTLPPHGYTF.

CDR3 residues: CASSPPPGEHLYQPQHF. In nucleotides, the CDR3 is TGTGCCAGCAGCCCCCCCCCGGGCGAACACCTTTATCAGCCCCAGCATTTT. The genes are TRBV3-1 (or the pseudogene TRBV3-2) and TRBJ1-5; the D is unclear. This CDR3 is built from 17 residues. Germline V gene lookup returns CDR1 LGHDT and CDR2 YNNKEL (reference sequence). The V end was cut by 4 bases, the J end by 5 bases, with 21 bases between.

The rearrangement uses TRBV30 and TRBJ1-2; 7 positions agree with TRBD1. The V and J ends lost 5 bases and 0 bases, in that order; junction bases with no gene match: 6. CDR3 length: 14 amino acids. Germline V gene data show CDR1 as GTSNPN and CDR2 as SVGIG (reference sequence). The DNA for the CDR3 is TGTGCCTGGCCCACAGGGGAAGCTAACTATGGCTACACCTTC. As protein: CAWPTGEANYGYTF. The variable domain in full, with the rest retrieved from reference TRBV30 and TRBJ1-2, is SQTIHQWPATLVQPVGSPLSLECTVEGTSNPNLYWYRQAAGRGLQLLFYSVGIGQISSEVPQNLSASRPQDRQFILSSKKLLLSDSGFYLCAWPTGEANYGYTFGSGTRLTVV.

As DNA, the CDR3 is TGTGCAAGTCGCTTAGCCCCCGGGTGGCATCAGCCCCAGCATTTT. Protein: CASRLAPGWHQPQHF. The chain recombines TRBV12-2 with TRBJ1-5. TRBV12-2 is flagged as a pseudogene. There are 15 residues in the CDR3.

The rearrangement uses TRBV5-4 and TRBJ1-2; D perhaps matches TRBD1 (6 bases). The germline V gene encodes CDR1 SGHNT and CDR2 YYREEE (reference sequence). The CDR3 extends over 15 amino acids. Trimming stripped 3 bases from V and 8 bases from J, with 20 bases between. CDR3 in amino acids: CASSWQIAGARGYTF. The CDR3 DNA reads as TGTGCCAGCAGCTGGCAAATCGCAGGGGCGCGGGGCTACACCTTC.

The sample holds a few counts of this clone. The chain recombines TRBV19 with TRBJ1-3; D is undetermined. This CDR3 spans 14 amino acids. The germline V and J ends were trimmed by 5 bases and 1 base, with 9 bases remaining between them. Germline assignment: CDR1 LNHDA and CDR2 SQIVND (reference sequence). DNA for the CDR3: TGTGCCAGTAGTTGGGGAACGTCTGGAAACACCATATATTTT. Translation: CASSWGTSGNTIYF.

V is TRBV24-1 and J is TRBJ2-3, with 12 bases matching TRBD2. Looked up from germline, CDR1 is KGHDR and CDR2 is SFDVKD. Trimming removed 3 bases from V and 4 bases from J; junction bases left unmatched: 10. The CDR3 extends over 18 amino acids. CDR3 sequence (DNA): TGTGCCACCAGTGATGCTTTACTAGCGGGAGGAAGTCCAGATACGCAGTATTTT. It specifies CATSDALLAGGSPDTQYF.

This clone was detected once. The rearrangement uses TRBV29-1 and TRBJ2-6, with 9 bases identical to TRBD1. Germline trimming cut 5 bases from V and 2 bases from J; bases unmatched to any gene: 10. The CDR3 is 17 amino acids. Germline V CDR1 and CDR2: SQVTM, ANQGSEA. This CDR3 is CSVLIRDRVTGANVLTF. The DNA for the CDR3 is TGCAGCGTTTTGATAAGGGACAGGGTAACTGGGGCCAACGTCCTGACTTTC.

This chain joins TRBV5-1 and TRBJ1-3; 11 nucleotides line up with TRBD1. CDR1 is SGHRS and CDR2 is YFSETQ in the germline V gene. This CDR3 is 19 amino acids long. With 8 bases clipped from V and 0 bases from J, the junction kept 16 bases outside the gene matches. The CDR3 loop reads CASTLGTGGSLSSGNTIYF. The CDR3 DNA follows: TGCGCCAGTACCTTGGGGACAGGGGGATCTCTTAGCTCTGGAAACACCATATATTTT. Based on the CDR3 plus reference TRBV5-1 and TRBJ1-3, the full variable domain is KAGVTQTPRYLIKTRGQQVTLSCSPISGHRSVSWYQQTPGQGLQFLFEYFSETQRNKGNFPGRFSGRQFSNSRSEMNVSTLELGDSALYLCASTLGTGGSLSSGNTIYFGEGSWLTVV.

V usage is TRBV7-9 and J usage is TRBJ1-1, with a tentative D call TRBD1 (6 bases). This CDR3 spans 14 amino acids. Trimming pared 3 bases from V and 4 bases from J, leaving 12 bases between. The germline V gene encodes CDR1 SEHNR and CDR2 FQNEAQ (reference sequence). This chain's CDR3 is CASSFEGVGTEAFF. CDR3 DNA: TGTGCCAGCAGCTTTGAGGGGGTGGGCACTGAAGCTTTCTTT.